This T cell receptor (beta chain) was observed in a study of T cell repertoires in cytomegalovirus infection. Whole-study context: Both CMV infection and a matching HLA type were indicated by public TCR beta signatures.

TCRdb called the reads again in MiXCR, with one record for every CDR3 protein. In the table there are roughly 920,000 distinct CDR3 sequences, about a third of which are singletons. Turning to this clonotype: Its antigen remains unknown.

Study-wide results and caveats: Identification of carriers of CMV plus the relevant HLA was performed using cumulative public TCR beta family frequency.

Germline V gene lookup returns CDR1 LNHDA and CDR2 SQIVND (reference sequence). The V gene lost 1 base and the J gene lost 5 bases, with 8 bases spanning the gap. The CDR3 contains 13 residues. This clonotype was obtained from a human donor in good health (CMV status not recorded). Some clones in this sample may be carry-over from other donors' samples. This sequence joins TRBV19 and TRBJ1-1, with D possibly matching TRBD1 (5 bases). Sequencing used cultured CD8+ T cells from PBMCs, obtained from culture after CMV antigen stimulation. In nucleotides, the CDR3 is TGTGCCAGTAGTATAGCCGCAGGGACTGAAGCTTTCTTT. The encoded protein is CASSIAAGTEAFF.